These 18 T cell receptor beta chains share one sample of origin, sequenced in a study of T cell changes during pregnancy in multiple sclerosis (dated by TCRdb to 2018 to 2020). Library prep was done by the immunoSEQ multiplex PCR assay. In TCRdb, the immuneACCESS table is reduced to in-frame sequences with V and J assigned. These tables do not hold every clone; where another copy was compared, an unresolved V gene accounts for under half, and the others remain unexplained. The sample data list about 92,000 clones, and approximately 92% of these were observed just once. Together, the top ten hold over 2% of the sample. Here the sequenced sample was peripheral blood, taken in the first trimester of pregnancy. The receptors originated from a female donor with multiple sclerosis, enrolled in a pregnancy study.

CDR3 coding DNA: TGTGCCAGCGCGTCGGACACCTCCTACGAGCAGTACTTC. Encoded protein: CASASDTSYEQYF. The rearrangement joins TRBV28 to TRBJ2-7; D may be TRBD1 (5 bases). Per the germline V gene, CDR1 is MDHEN and CDR2 is SYDVKM. The CDR3 totals 13 residues. V shed 8 bases and J shed 0 bases, with 11 bases lying between them.

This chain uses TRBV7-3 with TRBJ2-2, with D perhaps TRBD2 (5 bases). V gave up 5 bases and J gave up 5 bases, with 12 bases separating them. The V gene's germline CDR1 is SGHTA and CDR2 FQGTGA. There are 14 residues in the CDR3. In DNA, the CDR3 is TGTGCCAGCAGCACGTCTAGCTCGACCGGGGAGCTGTTTTTT. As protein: CASSTSSSTGELFF. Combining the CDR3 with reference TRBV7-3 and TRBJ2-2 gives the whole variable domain GAGVSQTPSNKVTEKGKYVELRCDPISGHTALYWYRQSLGQGPEFLIYFQGTGAADDSGLPNDRFFAVRPEGSVSTLKIQRTERGDSAVYLCASSTSSSTGELFFGEGSRLTVL.

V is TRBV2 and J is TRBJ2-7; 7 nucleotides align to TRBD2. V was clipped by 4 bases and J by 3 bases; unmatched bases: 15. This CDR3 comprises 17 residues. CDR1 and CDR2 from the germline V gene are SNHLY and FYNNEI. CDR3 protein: CASSGPSVGLAVYEQYF. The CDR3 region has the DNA TGTGCCAGCAGTGGCCCGAGTGTGGGGCTAGCGGTCTACGAGCAGTACTTC.

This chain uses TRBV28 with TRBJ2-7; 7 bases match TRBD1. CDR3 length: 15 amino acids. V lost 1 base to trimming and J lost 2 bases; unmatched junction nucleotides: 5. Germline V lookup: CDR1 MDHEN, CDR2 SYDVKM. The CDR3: CASSLFDRVPYEQYF. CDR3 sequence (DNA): TGTGCCAGCAGTTTATTTGACAGGGTGCCCTACGAGCAGTACTTC.

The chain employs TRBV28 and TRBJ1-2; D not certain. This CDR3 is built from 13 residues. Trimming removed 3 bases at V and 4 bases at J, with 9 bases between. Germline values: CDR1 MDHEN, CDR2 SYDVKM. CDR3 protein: CASSLNSLYGYTF. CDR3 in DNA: TGTGCCAGCAGTTTGAACAGTCTCTATGGCTACACCTTC.

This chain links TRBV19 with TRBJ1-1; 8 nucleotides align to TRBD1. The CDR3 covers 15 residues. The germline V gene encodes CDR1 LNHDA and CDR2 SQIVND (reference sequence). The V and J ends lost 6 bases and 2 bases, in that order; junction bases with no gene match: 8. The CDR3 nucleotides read TGTGCCAGTAGGGAACTGACAGGGGCAAACACTGAAGCTTTCTTT. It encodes CASRELTGANTEAFF.

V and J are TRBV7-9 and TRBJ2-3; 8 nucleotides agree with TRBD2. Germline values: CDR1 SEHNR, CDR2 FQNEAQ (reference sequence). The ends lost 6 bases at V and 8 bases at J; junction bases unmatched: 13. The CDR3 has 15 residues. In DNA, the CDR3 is TGTGCCAGCAGTGTACTAGCGGCCTTTAGGGTTACGCAGTATTTT. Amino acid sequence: CASSVLAAFRVTQYF.

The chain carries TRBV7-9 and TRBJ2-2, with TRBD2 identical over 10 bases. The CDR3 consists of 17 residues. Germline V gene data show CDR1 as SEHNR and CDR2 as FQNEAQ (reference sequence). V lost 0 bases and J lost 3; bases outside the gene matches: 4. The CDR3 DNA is TGTGCCAGCAGCTTAGCCACTAGCGGGATGGACACCGGGGAGCTGTTTTTT. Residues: CASSLATSGMDTGELFF.

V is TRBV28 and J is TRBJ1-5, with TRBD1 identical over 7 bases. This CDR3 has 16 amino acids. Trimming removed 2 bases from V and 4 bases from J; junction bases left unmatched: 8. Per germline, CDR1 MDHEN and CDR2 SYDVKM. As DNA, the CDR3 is TGTGCCAGCAGTTTAGCAGGGGGGATCGCAAATCAGCCCCAGCATTTT. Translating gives CASSLAGGIANQPQHF.

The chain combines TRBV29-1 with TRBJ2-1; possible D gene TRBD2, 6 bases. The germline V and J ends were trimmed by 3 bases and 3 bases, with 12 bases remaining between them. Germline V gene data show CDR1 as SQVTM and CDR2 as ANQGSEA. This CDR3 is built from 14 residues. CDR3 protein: CSVDFSGLYNEQFF. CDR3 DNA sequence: TGCAGCGTTGATTTTAGCGGCCTCTACAATGAGCAGTTCTTC.

The CDR3 region is CASRLQGENTEAFF. DNA for the CDR3: TGTGCCAGCAGGTTACAGGGAGAGAACACTGAAGCTTTCTTT. The chain is built from TRBV2 and TRBJ1-1; D is possibly TRBD1 (6 bases). From germline, CDR1 is SNHLY and CDR2 FYNNEI. Trimming shortened V by 6 bases and J by 1 base, and 12 bases separated the two germline ends. The CDR3 is 14 amino acids.

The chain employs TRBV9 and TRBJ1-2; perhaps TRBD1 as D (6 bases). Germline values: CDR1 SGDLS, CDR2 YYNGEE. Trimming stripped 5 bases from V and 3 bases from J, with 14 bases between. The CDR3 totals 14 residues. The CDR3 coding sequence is TGTGCCAGCAGGCGGACAGACCCCGACTATGGCTACACCTTC. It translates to CASRRTDPDYGYTF.

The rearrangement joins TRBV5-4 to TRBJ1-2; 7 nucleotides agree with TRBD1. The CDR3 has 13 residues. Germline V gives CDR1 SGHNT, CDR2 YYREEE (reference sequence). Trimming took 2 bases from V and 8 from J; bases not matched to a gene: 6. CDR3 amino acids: CASSLTGDRGYTF. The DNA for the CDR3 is TGTGCCAGCAGCTTAACAGGGGATCGAGGCTACACCTTC.

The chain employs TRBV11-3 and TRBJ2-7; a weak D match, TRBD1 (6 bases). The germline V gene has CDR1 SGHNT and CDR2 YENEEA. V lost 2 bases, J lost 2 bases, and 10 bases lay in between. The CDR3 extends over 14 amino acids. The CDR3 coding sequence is TGTGCCAGCAGCTTACATGGGGGCGCCTACGAGCAGTACTTC. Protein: CASSLHGGAYEQYF.

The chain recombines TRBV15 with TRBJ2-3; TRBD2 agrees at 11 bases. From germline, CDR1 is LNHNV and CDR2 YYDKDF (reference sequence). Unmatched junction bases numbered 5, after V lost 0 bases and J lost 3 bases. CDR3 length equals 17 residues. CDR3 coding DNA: TGTGCCACCAGCAGAGATGCGACTAGCGGGATTACAGATACGCAGTATTTT. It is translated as CATSRDATSGITDTQYF.

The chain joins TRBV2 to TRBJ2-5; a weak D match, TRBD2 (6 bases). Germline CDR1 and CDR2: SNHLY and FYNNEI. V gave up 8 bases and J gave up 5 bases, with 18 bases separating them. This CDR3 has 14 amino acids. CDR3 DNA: TGTGCCAGCCCCGGAGGAGGGGTGGTTGAGACCCAGTACTTC. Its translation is CASPGGGVVETQYF.

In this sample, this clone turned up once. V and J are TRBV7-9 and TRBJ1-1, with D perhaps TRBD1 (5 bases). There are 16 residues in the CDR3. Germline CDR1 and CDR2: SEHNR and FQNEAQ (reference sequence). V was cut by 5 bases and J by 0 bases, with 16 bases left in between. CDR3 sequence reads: CASSPRAGTVNTEAFF. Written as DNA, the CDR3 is TGTGCCAGCAGCCCACGTGCGGGGACCGTGAACACTGAAGCTTTCTTT.

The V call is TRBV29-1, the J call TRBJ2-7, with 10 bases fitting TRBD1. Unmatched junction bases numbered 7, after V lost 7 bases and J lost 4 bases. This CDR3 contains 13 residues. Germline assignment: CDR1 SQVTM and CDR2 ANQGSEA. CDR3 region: CSAIDRGQYEQYF. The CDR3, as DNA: TGCAGCGCAATCGACAGGGGGCAGTACGAGCAGTACTTC.